The entry that follows covers one TCR beta chain sequence. The sample originates from a study of blood T cell repertoires in COVID-19. Turning to the study itself: In each case, the material was cDNA or gDNA derived from T cells, B-cell-depleted T cells, or PBMCs.

In the authors' methods: Amplifying reference gene primers gave estimates of nucleated cell counts. TCRdb's table, derived via immunoSEQ multiplex PCR, lists solely in-frame clones and lacks some. V, J and clone size are those of that table, while D and trimming were read from the DNA. Of roughly 440,000 clones listed, around 88% are singletons. Trimming at V came to 5 bases and at J to 0 bases, leaving 4 bases not matched to a gene. Germline lookup yields CDR1 SNHLY and CDR2 FYNNEI. The CDR3 sequence is 15 residues long. The chain has TRBV2 and TRBJ1-5; 7 bases match TRBD1. Sequencing used peripheral blood. The clonotype comes from a woman in her forties or fifties with COVID-19, enrolled during active disease. CDR3 in DNA: TGTGCCAGCAGTTGGGACAGCTATAGCAATCAGCCCCAGCATTTT. Residues: CASSWDSYSNQPQHF. The entire variable domain, with the rest obtained from reference TRBV2 and TRBJ1-5, is as follows: EPEVTQTPSHQVTQMGQEVILRCVPISNHLYFYWYRQILGQKVEFLVSFYNNEISEKSEIFDDQFSVERPDGSNFTLKIRSTKLEDSAMYFCASSWDSYSNQPQHFGDGTRLSIL.